Listed below are T cell receptor beta chains from one sample, sequenced in a study of technical replicates of blood from several donors. TCRdb's table, derived via immunoSEQ multiplex PCR, lists solely in-frame clones and lacks some. Of about 72,000 clones in the sample, around 95% are singletons; the top ten hold less than 0.3%. The sample taken for sequencing was T cells isolated from PBMCs. These receptors were obtained from a human donor in good health. Both conserved end residues are part of each CDR3. Each record gives: J gene, clone size, V gene, D gene, CDR3 protein, CDR3 DNA. The D gene is left open where the match is weak. The size of a clone is reported for some rows only, either as once, few or many, or as a class for expanded clones.

J gene: TRBJ2-5; clone size: NA; V gene: TRBV2; D gene: TRBD2; CDR3 protein: CASTSGTSGRSTQYF; CDR3 DNA: TGTGCCAGCACCTCCGGGACTAGCGGGAGGTCGACCCAGTACTTC
J gene: TRBJ1-3; clone size: NA; V gene: TRBV6-4; D gene: NA; CDR3 protein: CASSDSIKRPSSGNTIYF; CDR3 DNA: TGTGCCAGCAGTGACTCGATAAAGCGACCGAGCTCTGGAAACACCATATATTTT
J gene: TRBJ2-2; clone size: once; V gene: TRBV10-3; D gene: NA; CDR3 protein: CAISESPGNTGELFF; CDR3 DNA: TGTGCCATCAGTGAGTCCCCGGGGAACACCGGGGAGCTGTTTTTT
J gene: TRBJ1-1; clone size: NA; V gene: TRBV29-1; D gene: NA; CDR3 protein: CSGTKSNTEAFF; CDR3 DNA: TGCAGTGGGACAAAATCAAACACTGAAGCTTTCTTT
J gene: TRBJ2-5; clone size: NA; V gene: TRBV7-2; D gene: NA; CDR3 protein: CASSPFRGGHPGGETQYF; CDR3 DNA: TGTGCCAGCAGCCCCTTTAGGGGGGGCCACCCAGGAGGAGAGACCCAGTACTTC
J gene: TRBJ2-5; clone size: NA; V gene: TRBV9; D gene: NA; CDR3 protein: CASSFGADQETQYF; CDR3 DNA: TGTGCCAGCAGCTTTGGAGCGGACCAAGAGACCCAGTACTTC
J gene: TRBJ2-3; clone size: NA; V gene: TRBV19; D gene: NA; CDR3 protein: CASSIDRPDTQYF; CDR3 DNA: TGTGCCAGTAGTATAGACAGGCCAGATACGCAGTATTTT
J gene: TRBJ1-4; clone size: NA; V gene: TRBV6-6; D gene: TRBD1; CDR3 protein: CASSTDRGRNEKLFF; CDR3 DNA: TGTGCCAGCAGTACCGACAGGGGCCGTAATGAAAAACTGTTTTTT
J gene: TRBJ2-7; clone size: NA; V gene: TRBV7-2; D gene: NA; CDR3 protein: CASTSRRSSYEQYF; CDR3 DNA: TGTGCCAGCACGTCCAGGAGGAGCTCCTACGAGCAGTACTTC
J gene: TRBJ2-2; clone size: NA; V gene: TRBV30; D gene: NA; CDR3 protein: CAWSVSGINTGELFF; CDR3 DNA: TGTGCCTGGAGTGTTAGCGGAATAAACACCGGGGAGCTGTTTTTT
J gene: TRBJ2-5; clone size: NA; V gene: TRBV18; D gene: NA; CDR3 protein: CASSYRAVETQYF; CDR3 DNA: TGTGCCAGCTCATACCGAGCTGTGGAGACCCAGTACTTC
J gene: TRBJ2-1; clone size: NA; V gene: TRBV4-1; D gene: TRBD1; CDR3 protein: CASSQELSDRANGKWFF; CDR3 DNA: TGCGCCAGCAGCCAAGAGTTGTCCGACAGGGCCAACGGAAAGTGGTTCTTC
J gene: TRBJ2-7; clone size: NA; V gene: TRBV10-1; D gene: NA; CDR3 protein: CASSEPGAGIYEQYF; CDR3 DNA: TGCGCCAGCAGTGAGCCAGGGGCAGGGATCTACGAGCAGTACTTC
J gene: TRBJ1-5; clone size: NA; V gene: TRBV28; D gene: NA; CDR3 protein: CASSLDQPQHF; CDR3 DNA: TGTGCCAGCAGTCTCGATCAGCCCCAGCATTTT
J gene: TRBJ2-3; clone size: NA; V gene: TRBV6-1; D gene: NA; CDR3 protein: CASRRLEDTQYF; CDR3 DNA: TGTGCCAGCAGGCGACTGGAGGATACGCAGTATTTT
J gene: TRBJ2-7; clone size: NA; V gene: TRBV5-5; D gene: NA; CDR3 protein: CASSFGGYEQYF; CDR3 DNA: TGTGCCAGCAGCTTCGGGGGCTACGAGCAGTACTTC
J gene: TRBJ2-1; clone size: NA; V gene: TRBV28; D gene: NA; CDR3 protein: CASSRGGAGYNEQFF; CDR3 DNA: TGTGCCAGCTCAAGGGGGGGAGCAGGGTATAATGAGCAGTTCTTC
J gene: TRBJ2-6; clone size: NA; V gene: TRBV18; D gene: NA; CDR3 protein: CASSPQYPGSGANVLTF; CDR3 DNA: TGTGCCAGCTCACCACAGTATCCGGGTTCTGGGGCCAACGTCCTGACTTTC
J gene: TRBJ2-1; clone size: NA; V gene: TRBV7-2; D gene: TRBD2; CDR3 protein: CASSSSGGGRRDEQFF; CDR3 DNA: TGTGCCAGCAGCTCAAGCGGGGGGGGAAGGAGGGATGAGCAGTTCTTC
J gene: TRBJ2-1; clone size: NA; V gene: TRBV7-7; D gene: TRBD1; CDR3 protein: CASSPRTGDYNEQFF; CDR3 DNA: TGTGCTAGCAGCCCCCGGACAGGGGATTACAATGAGCAGTTCTTC
J gene: TRBJ1-1; clone size: NA; V gene: TRBV14; D gene: NA; CDR3 protein: CASSPGAVAFF; CDR3 DNA: TGTGCCAGCAGCCCAGGGGCGGTGGCTTTCTTT
J gene: TRBJ2-7; clone size: once; V gene: TRBV18; D gene: NA; CDR3 protein: CASSPPVGAYEQYF; CDR3 DNA: TGTGCCAGCTCACCACCGGTCGGGGCCTACGAGCAGTACTTC
J gene: TRBJ2-2; clone size: NA; V gene: TRBV10-3; D gene: TRBD2; CDR3 protein: CAISESGAGRNGGELFF; CDR3 DNA: TGTGCCATCAGTGAGTCCGGAGCGGGACGTAACGGAGGCGAGCTGTTTTTT
J gene: TRBJ2-7; clone size: NA; V gene: TRBV2; D gene: NA; CDR3 protein: CASSDVLDTHSGEQYF; CDR3 DNA: TGTGCCAGCAGTGACGTCTTGGACACCCATTCTGGCGAGCAGTACTTC
J gene: TRBJ1-1; clone size: NA; V gene: TRBV6-5; D gene: NA; CDR3 protein: CASTYGTEAFF; CDR3 DNA: TGTGCCAGCACCTACGGGACTGAAGCTTTCTTT
J gene: TRBJ2-7; clone size: NA; V gene: TRBV5-1; D gene: NA; CDR3 protein: CASSSGWGDLSYEQYF; CDR3 DNA: TGCGCCAGCAGCTCCGGGTGGGGGGATTTATCCTACGAGCAGTACTTC
J gene: TRBJ2-3; clone size: NA; V gene: TRBV9; D gene: NA; CDR3 protein: CASQGGGGNTDTQYF; CDR3 DNA: TGTGCCAGTCAGGGGGGCGGGGGGAATACAGATACGCAGTATTTT
J gene: TRBJ1-4; clone size: NA; V gene: TRBV28; D gene: NA; CDR3 protein: CASSRGPATNEKLFF; CDR3 DNA: TGTGCCAGCAGCAGGGGCCCAGCAACTAATGAAAAACTGTTTTTT
J gene: TRBJ2-2; clone size: NA; V gene: TRBV27; D gene: NA; CDR3 protein: CASSLGPGHRNTGELFF; CDR3 DNA: TGTGCCAGCAGTTTAGGCCCGGGACACAGGAACACCGGGGAGCTGTTTTTT
J gene: TRBJ2-7; clone size: NA; V gene: TRBV6-5; D gene: TRBD1; CDR3 protein: CASSYLGQGYEQYF; CDR3 DNA: TGTGCCAGCAGTTACCTGGGACAGGGATACGAGCAGTACTTC